What follows describes a single TCR beta chain. The data were obtained in a study of blood T cell repertoires in COVID-19. About the study: Samples representing acute and convalescent COVID-19 were sourced from the United States, Italy and Spain. From T cells, B-cell-depleted T cells, or PBMCs came the material, which was cDNA or gDNA.

Study processing details: Amplification from reference gene primers served as the basis for estimated nucleated cell counts. TCRdb's copy holds only in-frame clones and misses some; the assay was immunoSEQ multiplex PCR. The V and J calls and clone size were taken over from that table, and D and trimming were inferred from the DNA. This sample has a few hundred thousand clones, with over 75% found just once. The CDR3 runs to 16 residues. CDR1 is LNHDA and CDR2 is SQIVND in the germline V gene (reference sequence). Losses at the gene ends were 9 bases for V and 1 base for J; bases not matched to a gene: 4.

The rearrangement uses TRBV19 and TRBJ2-2; 14 positions match TRBD2. The material sequenced was peripheral blood. The TCR originated in a woman aged 55-70 years with acute or convalescent COVID-19. The CDR3 spells CASQTSGGVNTGELFF. The DNA of the CDR3 is TGTGCCAGCCAGACTAGCGGGGGGGTGAACACCGGGGAGCTGTTTTTT.